These 26 T cell receptor beta chains came from one sample sequenced in a study of T cells in Graves' hyperthyroidism and ophthalmopathy. Amplification targeted TCR beta CDR3 regions from RNA transcripts. A first-round RT-PCR of the TCR CDR3 used the HTBI primer set. Each CDR3 protein gets one entry after TCRdb re-called the multiplex PCR reads with MiXCR. Counted here are 450,000 to 700,000 distinct CDR3 sequences, 46% occurring once; the ten biggest clones make up about 8.3%. Sequencing was carried out using peripheral blood or thyroid tissue (not recorded which). The receptors originated from a woman between 18 and 29 years old with Graves' hyperthyroidism.

This clonotype has more than one count but fewer than ten. The chain has TRBV2 and TRBJ2-1; the D is unclear. This CDR3 spans 13 amino acids. The ends were cut back, 4 bases at V and 9 bases at J, with 13 bases in the middle. The V gene's germline CDR1 is SNHLY and CDR2 FYNNEI. CDR3 amino acids: CASSVLPDGEQFF. In DNA form, the CDR3 reads TGTGCCAGCAGTGTACTGCCGGACGGTGAGCAGTTCTTC.

The table lists this clonotype with many counts. The genes are TRBV29-1 and TRBJ1-2; the D gene is possibly TRBD1 (5 bases). The germline V and J ends were trimmed by 3 bases and 4 bases, with 12 bases remaining between them. The CDR3 sequence is 13 residues long. In germline, CDR1 is SQVTM, CDR2 ANQGSEA. The CDR3 DNA sequence: TGCAGCGTTGATCCTGCCGGGGGCTATGGCTACACCTTC. As protein: CSVDPAGGYGYTF. Based on the CDR3 plus reference TRBV29-1 and TRBJ1-2, the full variable domain is SAVISQKPSRDICQRGTSLTIQCQVDSQVTMMFWYRQQPGQSLTLIATANQGSEATYESGFVIDKFPISRPNLTFSTLTVSNMSPEDSSIYLCSVDPAGGYGYTFGSGTRLTVV.

This chain connects TRBV7-9 to TRBJ1-2; 8 nucleotides agree with TRBD1. This CDR3 region has 14 residues. V was pared by 9 bases and J by 8 bases, with 14 bases of the junction left unmatched. Germline V gene data show CDR1 as SEHNR and CDR2 as FQNEAQ (reference sequence). CDR3 protein: CASQGAEGQGGYTF. The DNA of the CDR3 is TGTGCCAGTCAGGGGGCTGAAGGGCAGGGCGGCTACACCTTC.

This clonotype has a count of ten or more. J is TRBJ1-2 and V is TRBV2, with D unresolved. V lost 3 bases, J lost 2 bases, and 10 bases lay in between. This CDR3 is built from 14 residues. Germline V gene sequence: CDR1 SNHLY, CDR2 FYNNEI. The CDR3 nucleotides read TGTGCCAGCAGTGATGTCAGGCGGAACTATGGCTACACCTTC. Translated: CASSDVRRNYGYTF.

This clonotype was recorded once. V is TRBV15 and J is TRBJ2-6; D is undetermined. Germline lookup yields CDR1 LNHNV and CDR2 YYDKDF (reference sequence). The CDR3 loop spans 15 amino acids. The ends were cut back, 0 bases at V and 1 base at J, with 4 bases in the middle. CDR3 in amino acids: CATSRDTSGANVLTF. The CDR3, as DNA: TGTGCCACCAGCAGAGACACGTCTGGGGCCAACGTCCTGACTTTC.

This clonotype has ten or more counts. The V call is TRBV12-3 or TRBV12-4, the J call TRBJ2-5, with D unclear. The CDR3 runs 14 residues. Trimming shortened V by 3 bases and J by 1 base, and 9 bases separated the two germline ends. CDR3 protein: CASSFMAVQETQYF. DNA of the CDR3: TGTGCCAGCAGTTTTATGGCGGTCCAAGAGACCCAGTACTTC.

Ten or more counts support this clonotype. The chain carries TRBV5-1 and TRBJ2-6; tentatively, D is TRBD2 (5 bases). CDR1 SGHRS and CDR2 YFSETQ come from the germline V gene. The CDR3 consists of 16 residues. The V end was cut by 4 bases, the J end by 1 base, with 12 bases between. CDR3 amino acids: CASSHSAVSGANVLTF. In DNA, the CDR3 is TGCGCCAGCAGCCATAGCGCTGTGTCTGGGGCCAACGTCCTGACTTTC.

The table lists this clonotype with many counts. This chain uses TRBV6-5 with TRBJ1-2; a possible D gene is TRBD1 (6 bases). Germline CDR1 and CDR2: MNHEY and SVGAGI. The CDR3 contains 12 residues. Trimming pared 6 bases from V and 7 bases from J, leaving 12 bases between. CDR3 DNA sequence: TGTGCCAGCAGGACAGGAATGAGTGGCTACACCTTC. Translation gives CASRTGMSGYTF.

This clonotype came up a few times. The rearrangement joins TRBV18 to TRBJ1-2; D gene unclear. Trimming cost V 2 bases and J 1 base, with 11 bases left between them. This CDR3 has 15 residues. Germline CDR1 reads KGHSH; CDR2 reads LQKENI. CDR3 residues: CASSPKSSLNYGYTF. The DNA for the CDR3 is TGTGCCAGCTCACCAAAGAGTTCCCTTAACTATGGCTACACCTTC.

J is TRBJ2-3 and V is TRBV24-1; D unresolved. Trimming removed 1 base from V and 2 bases from J, with 6 bases in between. This CDR3 contains 14 residues. Germline CDR1 KGHDR, CDR2 SFDVKD. The CDR3 sequence: CATSDFTVTDTQYF. In nucleotides, the CDR3 is TGTGCCACCAGTGATTTCACAGTCACAGATACGCAGTATTTT.

This clonotype appeared a single time. The J gene is TRBJ2-5, the V gene TRBV7-9; TRBD1 aligns across 8 bases. Germline trimming cut 5 bases from V and 4 bases from J; bases unmatched to any gene: 3. Germline CDR1 SEHNR, CDR2 FQNEAQ (reference sequence). The CDR3 runs 13 residues. CDR3 region: CASSITGGETQYF. In DNA form, the CDR3 reads TGTGCCAGCAGCATAACAGGGGGAGAGACCCAGTACTTC.

Comment on this clonotype: This CDR3 fails to terminate in the conserved phenylalanine or tryptophan, so it likely reflects a read error. No DNA is shown, since the ends of the CDR3 on it are uncertain; the CDR3 is the one TCRdb lists. The chain joins TRBV7-9 to TRBJ1-3; the table's TRBD1 call for D was not verified on the DNA. The CDR3 extends over 10 residues, inclusive of both ends. The V gene's germline CDR1 is SEHNR and CDR2 FQNEAQ (reference sequence). The CDR3 protein is CASSSRDGST.

Comments on this clonotype: This could be a read error, since a much larger clone is one nucleotide away. The chain links TRBV10-3 to TRBJ1-1, with D unclear. CDR1 and CDR2 from the germline V gene are ENHRY and SYGVKD. This CDR3 is 13 amino acids long. Trimming stripped 8 bases from V and 2 bases from J, with 12 bases between. CDR3 coding DNA: TGTGCCATCGGCCGGCAGATAAACACTGAAGCTTTCTTT. The encoded protein is CAIGRQINTEAFF.

Points on this clonotype: A much larger clone lies one base from this, so it may be a read error. The chain combines TRBV2 with TRBJ2-2; the D is unclear. The CDR3 runs to 11 residues. Germline CDR1 is SNHLY and CDR2 is FYNNEI. V shed 6 bases and J shed 8 bases, with 7 bases lying between them. CDR3 residues: CASRGWGELFF. CDR3 bases: TGTGCCAGCAGAGGTTGGGGGGAGCTGTTTTTT.

This clonotype was observed a handful of times. V gene TRBV2 combines with J gene TRBJ2-3; D unclear. V was clipped by 6 bases and J by 0 bases, with 13 bases between them. Germline CDR1 is SNHLY and CDR2 is FYNNEI. CDR3 length equals 15 residues. DNA of the CDR3: TGTGCCAGCAGCGGATCGCGGTATAGCACAGATACGCAGTATTTT. This encodes CASSGSRYSTDTQYF.

The chain is built from TRBV5-8 and TRBJ1-5; unclear D gene. The ends were cut back, 4 bases at V and 2 bases at J, with 19 bases in the middle. Per germline, CDR1 SGHTS and CDR2 YDEGEE. CDR3 size: 17 residues. CDR3 residues: CASSPVERGIGNQPQHF. The CDR3 nucleotides read TGTGCCAGCAGCCCAGTAGAACGGGGAATAGGCAATCAGCCCCAGCATTTT. Using reference TRBV5-8 and TRBJ1-5 for the parts outside the CDR3, the full variable domain is EAGVTQSPTHLIKTRGQQATLRCSPISGHTSVYWYQQALGLGLQFLLWYDEGEERNRGNFPPRFSGRQFPNYSSELNVNALELEDSALYLCASSPVERGIGNQPQHFGDGTRLSIL.

This chain joins TRBV27 and TRBJ2-3; 7 positions agree with TRBD1. Unmatched junction bases numbered 5, after V lost 5 bases and J lost 0 bases. Germline lookup yields CDR1 MNHEY and CDR2 SMNVEV (reference sequence). This CDR3 contains 15 residues. DNA for the CDR3: TGTGCCAGCAGTGACTACAGGGGTAGCACAGATACGCAGTATTTT. Amino acid sequence: CASSDYRGSTDTQYF.

The sample holds many counts of this clonotype. The V and J genes are TRBV5-1 and TRBJ2-6; unclear D gene. CDR1 and CDR2 from the germline V gene are SGHRS and YFSETQ. There are 17 residues in the CDR3. Trimming removed 3 bases at V and 0 bases at J, with 13 bases between. As DNA, the CDR3 is TGCGCCAGCAGCTCGACGGGTCCTTCCTCTGGGGCCAACGTCCTGACTTTC. This sequence encodes CASSSTGPSSGANVLTF.

This clonotype was seen a few times. This chain joins TRBV6-4 and TRBJ2-2; D ambiguous. Per germline, CDR1 MRHNA and CDR2 SNTAGT. V lost 4 bases to trimming and J lost 5 bases, with 11 bases between them. The CDR3 runs 14 residues. This CDR3 reads CASSGGVGTGELFF. Here the CDR3 DNA reads TGTGCCAGCAGTGGAGGCGTGGGTACCGGGGAGCTGTTTTTT.

To note about this clonotype: Just one base apart from a much larger clone, this may be a read error. This sequence joins TRBV6-5 and TRBJ2-7, with 9 bases identical to TRBD1. The V gene's germline CDR1 is MNHEY and CDR2 SVGAGI. This CDR3 has 15 residues. In DNA, the CDR3 is TGTGCCATCAGTTACGGGGGGACAGGGATCGGCGAGCAGTACTTC. This encodes CAISYGGTGIGEQYF.

This clonotype occurred many times. This chain links TRBV9 with TRBJ2-7; 9 bases fit TRBD1. With V trimmed by 0 bases and J by 8 bases, 9 bases remained unmatched. Germline V gene lookup returns CDR1 SGDLS and CDR2 YYNGEE. The CDR3 loop spans 15 amino acids. In DNA form, the CDR3 reads TGTGCCAGCAGCGTAGGCTCGGGACAGGGTGACAAGCAGTACTTC. Translating it yields CASSVGSGQGDKQYF. Full variable domain (missing parts from reference TRBV9 and TRBJ2-7): DSGVTQTPKHLITATGQRVTLRCSPRSGDLSVYWYQQSLDQGLQFLIQYYNGEERAKGNILERFSAQQFPDLHSELNLSSLELGDSALYFCASSVGSGQGDKQYFGPGTRLTVT.

The chain recombines TRBV5-1 with TRBJ2-1; 11 nucleotides align to TRBD1. V lost 4 bases and J lost 5; bases outside the gene matches: 8. The CDR3 covers 16 residues. Germline-derived CDR1 and CDR2 are SGHRS and YFSETQ. In DNA, the CDR3 is TGCGCCAGCAGCACCGGACAGGGGGCGAGGAACAATGAGCAGTTCTTC. This codes for CASSTGQGARNNEQFF.

The CDR3 DNA is TGTGCCAGCAGTGTTGAAGCTTTCTTT. Its translation is CASSVEAFF. The genes are TRBV6-4 and TRBJ1-1; D gene uncertain. The CDR3 extends over 9 amino acids. Trimming stripped 4 bases from V and 7 bases from J, with 1 base between. CDR1 and CDR2 from the germline V gene are MRHNA and SNTAGT.

This clonotype was seen repeatedly, ten times or more. The chain uses TRBV19 and TRBJ1-4; D is unresolved. The CDR3 is made up of 13 amino acids. Per the germline V gene, CDR1 is LNHDA and CDR2 is SQIVND (reference sequence). Trimming took off 3 bases at V and 6 bases at J, with 8 bases between the two ends. The CDR3 region is CASSITTHEKLFF. The CDR3 region has the DNA TGTGCCAGTAGTATCACGACTCATGAAAAACTGTTTTTT. The full variable domain, in which reference TRBV19 and TRBJ1-4 provide the parts outside the CDR3, is DGGITQSPKYLFRKEGQNVTLSCEQNLNHDAMYWYRQDPGQGLRLIYYSQIVNDFQKGDIAEGYSVSREKKESFPLTVTSAQKNPTAFYLCASSITTHEKLFFGSGTQLSVL.

Details on this clonotype: The CDR3 does not close with the conserved phenylalanine or tryptophan, likely indicating a read error. This chain uses TRBV12-5 with TRBJ1-2; perhaps TRBD1 as D (6 bases). Germline lookup yields CDR1 LGHNT and CDR2 FRNRAP. V lost 6 bases and J lost 8, with 19 bases in between. The CDR3 has 14 residues. CDR3 sequence (DNA): TGTGCTAGTGGCCTTAGCGCTGGGGGCCGGGGCTACACCTCC. Translation gives CASGLSAGGRGYTS.

Notes on this clonotype: Since no conserved phenylalanine or tryptophan closes the CDR3, a read error is the likely cause. Because the CDR3's place on the DNA is in doubt, the DNA is left out and the CDR3 is given as listed by TCRdb. The chain carries TRBV10-3 and TRBJ1-1. Germline V gene lookup returns CDR1 ENHRY and CDR2 SYGVKD. The CDR3 has 8 residues if both end residues are counted. The CDR3 loop is CAISESKG.